The rows below give T cell receptor beta chains drawn from one sample of a study of blood T cell repertoires in COVID-19. Assay used: immunoSEQ multiplex PCR; TCRdb lists only in-frame clones, some missing. The data show a few hundred thousand clones, 75% to 90% seen once. Sequenced sample: PBMCs or T cells enriched from blood (not recorded which). All receptors derive from a woman aged 55-69 years who had recovered from COVID-19. CDR3s include the opening cysteine and the closing phenylalanine or tryptophan. D genes are given only for firm matches. Part of the rows lack a size; the others show once, few, many or a class for expanded clones.

j_gene | len | abundance | v_gene | d_gene | CDR3nt | CDR3aa
TRBJ2-2 | 12 | few | TRBV23-1 | . | TGCGCCAGCAGTACGGGCACCGGGGAGCTGTTTTTT | CASSTGTGELFF
TRBJ1-3 | 15 | . | TRBV7-6 | TRBD1 | TGTGCCAGCAGCCCCGGTACAGGGGGTGGTGACACCATATATTTT | CASSPGTGGGDTIYF
TRBJ2-1 | 15 | . | TRBV27 | TRBD2 | TGTGCCAGCTACTATACTAGCGGGGGGGCCCGTGAGCAGTTCTTC | CASYYTSGGAREQFF
TRBJ2-3 | 16 | . | TRBV5-1 | . | TGCGCCAGCAGCTCTCAGGGGAGGGTCGGCACAGATACGCAGTATTTT | CASSSQGRVGTDTQYF
TRBJ1-2 | 15 | . | TRBV7-2 | TRBD1 | TGTGCCAGCAGCTTCGGGGCAGGGGGCTGGTATGGCTACACCTTC | CASSFGAGGWYGYTF
TRBJ1-3 | 14 | . | TRBV25-1 | . | TGTGCCAGCAGTGAGGGTGGAGCGGGAAACACCATATATTTT | CASSEGGAGNTIYF
TRBJ1-2 | 15 | . | TRBV6-5 | . | TGTGCCAGCAGTTACCTGGACAGCAACTCCTATGGCTACACCTTC | CASSYLDSNSYGYTF
TRBJ1-6 | 14 | . | TRBV4-2 | . | TGTGCCAGCAGCCTGGGGGTGGGAGGTTCACCCCTCCACTTT | CASSLGVGGSPLHF
TRBJ2-7 | 12 | . | TRBV10-3 | . | TGTGCCATCAGTGAGTCAGACGGCGGGGAGTACTTC | CAISESDGGEYF
TRBJ2-3 | 15 | . | TRBV7-2 | TRBD2 | TGTGCCAGCAGCCCCGGACTAGCGGGGGCGGTTCCCCCGTATTTT | CASSPGLAGAVPPYF
TRBJ1-2 | 14 | . | TRBV6-6 | TRBD1 | TGTGCCAGCACCCAGGGTGGGACAGGGTACGGCTACACCTTC | CASTQGGTGYGYTF
TRBJ2-5 | 16 | . | TRBV18 | . | TGTGCCAGCTCAGACCTTAAACAGGGAGGGCAAGAGACCCAGTACTTC | CASSDLKQGGQETQYF
TRBJ1-1 | 12 | . | TRBV6-5 | . | TGTGCCAGCAGTTCCACAGACAGCAAAGCTTTCTTT | CASSSTDSKAFF
TRBJ2-2 | 19 | . | TRBV18 | TRBD1 | TGTGCCAGCTCACCCCGGGACAGGGGGGGAATATCGAACACCGGGGAGCTGTTTTTT | CASSPRDRGGISNTGELFF
TRBJ1-2 | 16 | few | TRBV15 | TRBD1 | TGTGCCACCAGCAGAGAGGGACAGCGGGCTAACTATGGCTACACCTTC | CATSREGQRANYGYTF
TRBJ2-5 | 15 | . | TRBV6-5 | TRBD1 | TGTGCCAGCAGTTACCACCGGGACAGCCAAGAGACCCAGTACTTC | CASSYHRDSQETQYF
TRBJ2-1 | 15 | . | TRBV2 | TRBD2 | TGTGCCAGCAGTTTAGCTAGCGGGGGGTACAATGAGCAGTTCTTC | CASSLASGGYNEQFF
TRBJ2-3 | 14 | . | TRBV5-8 | TRBD2 | TGTGCCAGCAGCCGCGGGGGGTTCGCAGATACGCAGTATTTT | CASSRGGFADTQYF
TRBJ1-6 | 15 | . | TRBV7-8 | . | TGTGCCAGCAGCTCTCAGGGTCAGTCTAATTCACCCCTCCACTTT | CASSSQGQSNSPLHF
TRBJ1-2 | 12 | . | TRBV27 | . | TGTGCCAGCCGACAGGATGGAAGGGGCTACACCTTC | CASRQDGRGYTF
TRBJ1-2 | 18 | . | TRBV5-4 | . | TGTGCCAGCAGCTTGTTTCCTTCTCAAACGACGGAGAATTATGGCTACACCTTC | CASSLFPSQTTENYGYTF
TRBJ2-2 | 15 | once | TRBV2 | . | TGTGCCAGCAGTAACAGGGTCGCGAACACCGGGGAGCTGTTTTTT | CASSNRVANTGELFF
TRBJ1-1 | 17 | . | TRBV2 | . | TGTGCCAGCAAAACGATGGCAGGGCCATCTAGGAACACTGAAGCTTTCTTT | CASKTMAGPSRNTEAFF
TRBJ2-5 | 12 | . | TRBV12-3/TRBV12-4 | . | TGTGCCAGCGAGGCTGGCGGGGAGACCCAGTACTTC | CASEAGGETQYF
TRBJ2-3 | 12 | . | TRBV29-1 | . | TGCAGCGTTGGTTGGCTAGGAGATACGCAGTATTTT | CSVGWLGDTQYF
TRBJ1-1 | 13 | . | TRBV7-6 | . | TGTGCCAGCAGCTCGGACATTTACACTGAAGCTTTCTTT | CASSSDIYTEAFF
TRBJ1-5 | 17 | . | TRBV6-6 | TRBD1 | TGTGCCAGCAGTCCGGACAGGGGGGCTACTAGCAATCAGCCCCAGCATTTT | CASSPDRGATSNQPQHF
TRBJ1-2 | 14 | . | TRBV6-5 | . | TGTGCCAGCAGTTACTCGGGAGGTCTGTATGGCTACACCTTC | CASSYSGGLYGYTF
TRBJ1-6 | 14 | . | TRBV5-1 | . | TGCGCCAGCAGCGCCCGGGACTCTTTTACACCCCTCCACTTT | CASSARDSFTPLHF
TRBJ1-2 | 15 | . | TRBV4-2 | . | TGTGCCAGCAGCCAAGAACGGGGTTTCAGCTATGGCTACACCTTC | CASSQERGFSYGYTF
TRBJ1-4 | 18 | . | TRBV7-2 | TRBD1 | TGTGCCAGCAGCTTAGTCACAGGGGTGGGCTCAACTAATGAAAAACTGTTTTTT | CASSLVTGVGSTNEKLFF
TRBJ1-6 | 14 | . | TRBV6-5 | TRBD1 | TGTGCCAGCAGACAGGGGGTAGATAATTCACCCCTCCACTTT | CASRQGVDNSPLHF
TRBJ1-2 | 13 | . | TRBV5-1 | . | TGCGCCAGCGGAGTTGGGGGCGACTATGGCTACACCTTC | CASGVGGDYGYTF
TRBJ1-6 | 16 | many | TRBV18 | . | TGTGCCAGCTCACCACAAGCGCCGGGAACCAATTCACCCCTCCACTTT | CASSPQAPGTNSPLHF
TRBJ2-5 | 12 | . | TRBV3-1/TRBV3-2 | . | TGTGCCAGCAACGGGTACCAAGAGACCCAGTACTTC | CASNGYQETQYF
TRBJ1-5 | 15 | . | TRBV28 | . | TGTGCCAGCAGTTCCCCCGGTTTGGGCAATCAGCCCCAGCATTTT | CASSSPGLGNQPQHF
TRBJ2-2 | 14 | . | TRBV4-1 | . | TGCGCCAGCAGCCCCCGGGGGAACACCGGGGAGCTGTTTTTT | CASSPRGNTGELFF
TRBJ1-5 | 15 | . | TRBV4-1 | TRBD1 | TGCGCCAGCAGCCAAGACGGGACAGTTTATCAGCCCCAGCATTTT | CASSQDGTVYQPQHF
TRBJ2-1 | 17 | . | TRBV3-1/TRBV3-2 | . | TGTGCCAGCAGCCAAGATGGTCGAGCACCCCCCTACAATGAGCAGTTCTTC | CASSQDGRAPPYNEQFF
TRBJ2-7 | 13 | . | TRBV6-5 | TRBD2 | TGTGCCAGCCGCGGGGGGGAGGGAATCGAGCAGTACTTC | CASRGGEGIEQYF
TRBJ1-2 | 13 | . | TRBV12-3/TRBV12-4 | . | TGTGCCAGCAGTGCAGGGCTGGGCTATGGCTACACCTTC | CASSAGLGYGYTF
TRBJ1-2 | 12 | . | TRBV24-1 | . | TGTGCCACCAGTGATACAGGGTATGGCTACACCTTC | CATSDTGYGYTF
TRBJ1-3 | 16 | . | TRBV3-1/TRBV3-2 | . | TGTGCCAGCAGCCCCACCGGGACACTCTCTGGAAACACCATATATTTT | CASSPTGTLSGNTIYF
TRBJ1-5 | 13 | . | TRBV6-5 | TRBD1 | TGTGCCAGCAGTTACAGGGACAGTCAGCCCCAGCATTTT | CASSYRDSQPQHF